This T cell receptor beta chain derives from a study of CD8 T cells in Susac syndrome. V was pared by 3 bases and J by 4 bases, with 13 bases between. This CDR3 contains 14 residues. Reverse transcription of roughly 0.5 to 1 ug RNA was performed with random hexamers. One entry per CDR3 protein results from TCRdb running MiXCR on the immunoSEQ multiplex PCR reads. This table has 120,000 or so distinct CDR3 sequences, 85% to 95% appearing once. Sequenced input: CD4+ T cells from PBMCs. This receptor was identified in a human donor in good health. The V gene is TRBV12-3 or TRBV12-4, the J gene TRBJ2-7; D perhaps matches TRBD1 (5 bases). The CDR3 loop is CASSLGRVGYEQYF. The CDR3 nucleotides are TGTGCCAGCAGTTTGGGCAGGGTAGGGTACGAGCAGTACTTC.